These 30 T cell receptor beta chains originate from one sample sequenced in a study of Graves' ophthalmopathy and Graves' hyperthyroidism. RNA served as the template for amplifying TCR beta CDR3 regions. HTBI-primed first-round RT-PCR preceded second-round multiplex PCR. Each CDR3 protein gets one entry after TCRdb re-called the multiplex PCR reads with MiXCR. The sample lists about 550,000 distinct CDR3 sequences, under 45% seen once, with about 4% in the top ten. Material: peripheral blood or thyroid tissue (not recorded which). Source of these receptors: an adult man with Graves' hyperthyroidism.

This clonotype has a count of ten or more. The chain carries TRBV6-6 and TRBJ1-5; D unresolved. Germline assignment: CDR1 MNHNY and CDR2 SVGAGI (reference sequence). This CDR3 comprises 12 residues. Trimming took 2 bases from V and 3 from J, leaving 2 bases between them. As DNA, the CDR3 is TGTGCCAGCAGTTACACCAATCAGCCCCAGCATTTT. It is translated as CASSYTNQPQHF.

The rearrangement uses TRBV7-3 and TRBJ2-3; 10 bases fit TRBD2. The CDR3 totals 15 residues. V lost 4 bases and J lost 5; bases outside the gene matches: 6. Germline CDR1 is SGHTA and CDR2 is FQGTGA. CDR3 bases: TGTGCCAGCAGCTCTCTAGCGGGAGACGGAGATACGCAGTATTTT. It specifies CASSSLAGDGDTQYF.

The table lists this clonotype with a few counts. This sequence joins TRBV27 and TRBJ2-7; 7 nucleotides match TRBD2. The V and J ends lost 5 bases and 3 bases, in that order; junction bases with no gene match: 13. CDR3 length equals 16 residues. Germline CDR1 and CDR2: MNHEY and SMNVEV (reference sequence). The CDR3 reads CASSRSRGDFFYEQYF. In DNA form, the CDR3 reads TGTGCCAGCAGTCGCTCCCGGGGGGACTTCTTCTACGAGCAGTACTTC.

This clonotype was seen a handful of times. The CDR3 reads CASSKSHRDGTGELFF. CDR3 coding DNA: TGTGCCAGCAGCAAGAGCCACAGGGATGGGACCGGGGAGCTGTTTTTT. The V gene is TRBV7-8, the J gene TRBJ2-2; TRBD1 is a possible D gene (6 bases). CDR3 size: 16 residues. Germline V lookup: CDR1 SGHVS, CDR2 FQNEAQ. V dropped 5 bases and J dropped 5 bases, with 18 bases sitting between them.

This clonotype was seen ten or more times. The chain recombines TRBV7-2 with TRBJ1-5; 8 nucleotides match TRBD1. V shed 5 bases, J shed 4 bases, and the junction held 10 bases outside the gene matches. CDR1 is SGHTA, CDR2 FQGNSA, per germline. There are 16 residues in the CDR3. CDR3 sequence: CASSQDLGQGNQPQHF. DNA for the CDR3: TGTGCCAGCAGCCAAGACCTCGGACAGGGAAATCAGCCCCAGCATTTT.

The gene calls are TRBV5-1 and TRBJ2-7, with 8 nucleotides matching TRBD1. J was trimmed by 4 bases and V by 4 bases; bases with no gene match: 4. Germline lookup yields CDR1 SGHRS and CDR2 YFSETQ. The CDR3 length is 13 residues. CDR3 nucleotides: TGCGCCAGCAGCAAGGACAGGGTGTACGAGCAGTACTTC. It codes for CASSKDRVYEQYF.

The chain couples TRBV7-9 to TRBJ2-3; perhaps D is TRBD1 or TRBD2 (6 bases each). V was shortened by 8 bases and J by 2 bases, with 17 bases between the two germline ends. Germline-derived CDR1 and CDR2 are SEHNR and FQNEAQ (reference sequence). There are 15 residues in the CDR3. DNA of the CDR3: TGTGCCAGCTCATCTCAGGGGAGGCCCACAGATACGCAGTATTTT. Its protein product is CASSSQGRPTDTQYF.

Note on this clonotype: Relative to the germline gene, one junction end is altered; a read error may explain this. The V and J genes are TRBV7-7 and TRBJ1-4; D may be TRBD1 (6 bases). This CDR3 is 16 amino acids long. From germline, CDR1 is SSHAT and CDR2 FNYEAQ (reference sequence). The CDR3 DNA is TGTGCTAGCAGCCGATTCTACACAACCAGGGGTGAAAAACTGTTTTTT. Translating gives CASSRFYTTRGEKLFF.

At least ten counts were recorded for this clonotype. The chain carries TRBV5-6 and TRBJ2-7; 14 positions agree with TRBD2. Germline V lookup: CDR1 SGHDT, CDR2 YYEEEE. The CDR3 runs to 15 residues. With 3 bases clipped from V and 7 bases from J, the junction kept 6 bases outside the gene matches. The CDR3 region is CASSSRLAGGYEQYF. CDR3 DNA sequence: TGTGCCAGCAGCTCCCGACTAGCGGGAGGGTATGAGCAGTACTTC.

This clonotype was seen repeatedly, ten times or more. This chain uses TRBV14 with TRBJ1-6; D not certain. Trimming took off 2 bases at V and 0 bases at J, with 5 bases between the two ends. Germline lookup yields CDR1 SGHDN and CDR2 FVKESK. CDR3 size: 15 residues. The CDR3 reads CASSQYSSYNSPLHF. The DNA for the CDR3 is TGTGCCAGCAGCCAATATAGCTCCTATAATTCACCCCTCCACTTT.

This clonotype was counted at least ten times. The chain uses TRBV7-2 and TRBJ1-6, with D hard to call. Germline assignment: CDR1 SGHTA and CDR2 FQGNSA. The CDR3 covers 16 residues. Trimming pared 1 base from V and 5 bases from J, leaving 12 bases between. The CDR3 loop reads CASSLVRSENNSPLHF. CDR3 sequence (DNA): TGTGCCAGCAGCTTAGTTAGGTCCGAAAATAATTCACCCCTCCACTTT. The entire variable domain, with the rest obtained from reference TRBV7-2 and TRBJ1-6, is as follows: GAGVSQSPSNKVTEKGKDVELRCDPISGHTALYWYRQSLGQGLEFLIYFQGNSAPDKSGLPSDRFSAERTGGSVSTLTIQRTQQEDSAVYLCASSLVRSENNSPLHFGNGTRLTVT.

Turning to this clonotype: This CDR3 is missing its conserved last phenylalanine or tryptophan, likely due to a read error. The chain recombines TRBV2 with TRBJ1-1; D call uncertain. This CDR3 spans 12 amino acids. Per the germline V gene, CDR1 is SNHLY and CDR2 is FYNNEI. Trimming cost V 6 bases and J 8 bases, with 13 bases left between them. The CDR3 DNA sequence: TGTGCCAGCAGCCAAGATCCGACAGAAGCTTTCTCT. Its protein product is CASSQDPTEAFS.

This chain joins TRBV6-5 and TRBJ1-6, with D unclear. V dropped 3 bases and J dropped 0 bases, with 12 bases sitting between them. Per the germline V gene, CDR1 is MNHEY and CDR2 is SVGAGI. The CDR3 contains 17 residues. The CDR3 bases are TGTGCCAGCAGTTATCTAGCAGGCCTCTCCTATAATTCACCCCTCCACTTT. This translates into CASSYLAGLSYNSPLHF.

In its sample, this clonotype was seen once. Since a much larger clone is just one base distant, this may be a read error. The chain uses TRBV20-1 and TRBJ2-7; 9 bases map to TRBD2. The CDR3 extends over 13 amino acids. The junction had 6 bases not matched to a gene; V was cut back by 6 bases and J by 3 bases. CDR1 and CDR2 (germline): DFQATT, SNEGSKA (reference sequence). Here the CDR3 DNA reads TGCAGTGCAAAAAGCGGGGGGTTCTACGAGCAGTACTTC. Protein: CSAKSGGFYEQYF.

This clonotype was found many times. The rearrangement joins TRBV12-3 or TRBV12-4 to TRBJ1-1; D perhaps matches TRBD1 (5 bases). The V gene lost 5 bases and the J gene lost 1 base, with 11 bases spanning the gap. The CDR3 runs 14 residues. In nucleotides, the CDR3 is TGTGCCAGCAGTAGCTGGGACGGGAACACTGAAGCTTTCTTT. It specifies CASSSWDGNTEAFF.

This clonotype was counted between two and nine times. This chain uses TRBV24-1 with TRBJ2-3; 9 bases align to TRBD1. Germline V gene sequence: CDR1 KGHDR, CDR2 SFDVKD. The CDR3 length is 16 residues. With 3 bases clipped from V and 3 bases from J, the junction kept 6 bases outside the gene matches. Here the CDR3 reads CATSDPRTGATDTQYF. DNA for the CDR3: TGTGCCACCAGTGATCCTCGGACAGGGGCGACAGATACGCAGTATTTT.

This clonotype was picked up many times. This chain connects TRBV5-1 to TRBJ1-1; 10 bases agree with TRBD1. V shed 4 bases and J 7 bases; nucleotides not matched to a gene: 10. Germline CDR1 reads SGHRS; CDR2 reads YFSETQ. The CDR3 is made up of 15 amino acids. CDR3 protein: CASSRYRDRGIEAFF. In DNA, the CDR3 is TGCGCCAGCAGCAGATACCGGGACAGGGGCATTGAAGCTTTCTTT.

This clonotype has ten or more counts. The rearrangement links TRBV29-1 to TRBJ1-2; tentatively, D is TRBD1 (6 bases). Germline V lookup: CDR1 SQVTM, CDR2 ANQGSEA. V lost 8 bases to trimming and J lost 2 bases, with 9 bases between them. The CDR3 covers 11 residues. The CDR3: CSNRVNYGYTF. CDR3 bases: TGCAGCAACAGGGTCAACTATGGCTACACCTTC.

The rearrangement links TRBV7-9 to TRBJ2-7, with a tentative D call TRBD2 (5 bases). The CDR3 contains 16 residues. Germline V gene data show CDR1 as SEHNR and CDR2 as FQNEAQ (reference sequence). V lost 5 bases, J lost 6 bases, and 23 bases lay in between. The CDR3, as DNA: TGTGCCAGCAGCCATCCTCTCGGAGTGGGAGACGGCGAGCAGTACTTC. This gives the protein CASSHPLGVGDGEQYF.

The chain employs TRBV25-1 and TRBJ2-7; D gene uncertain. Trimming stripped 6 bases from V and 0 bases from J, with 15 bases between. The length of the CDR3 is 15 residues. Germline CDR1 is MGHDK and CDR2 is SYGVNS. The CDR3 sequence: CASSERAASSYEQYF. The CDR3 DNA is TGTGCCAGCAGCGAACGGGCAGCCAGCTCCTACGAGCAGTACTTC.

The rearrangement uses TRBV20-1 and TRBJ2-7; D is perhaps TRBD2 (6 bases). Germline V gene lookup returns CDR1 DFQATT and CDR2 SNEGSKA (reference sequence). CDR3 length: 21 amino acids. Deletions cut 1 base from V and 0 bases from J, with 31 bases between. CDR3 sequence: CSARVIGGSASRGRSSYEQYF. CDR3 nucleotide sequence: TGCAGTGCTAGAGTAATCGGGGGATCGGCTAGCCGAGGAAGGAGCTCCTACGAGCAGTACTTC.

The CDR3 bases are TGTGCCATCAGTGGGTTTGGACAGGGAATCACCGGGGAGCTGTTTTTT. This codes for CAISGFGQGITGELFF. J is TRBJ2-2 and V is TRBV10-3, with 8 bases lining up with TRBD1. After removal of 4 bases from V and 4 bases from J, the junction contained 8 bases not matched to a gene. CDR1 and CDR2 (germline): ENHRY, SYGVKD. CDR3 length: 16 residues.

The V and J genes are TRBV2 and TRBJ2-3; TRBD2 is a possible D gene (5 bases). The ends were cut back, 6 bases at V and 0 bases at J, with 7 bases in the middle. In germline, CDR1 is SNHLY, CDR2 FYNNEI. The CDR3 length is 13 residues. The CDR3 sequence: CASRLGSTDTQYF. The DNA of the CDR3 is TGTGCCAGCAGACTAGGAAGCACAGATACGCAGTATTTT.

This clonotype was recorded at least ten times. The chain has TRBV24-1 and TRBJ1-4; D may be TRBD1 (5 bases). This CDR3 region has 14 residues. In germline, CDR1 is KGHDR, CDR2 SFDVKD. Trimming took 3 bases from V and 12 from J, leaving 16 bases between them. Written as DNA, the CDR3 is TGTGCCACCAGTGATCCGCAGGGAGTGGCTCAACTGTTTTTT. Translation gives CATSDPQGVAQLFF.

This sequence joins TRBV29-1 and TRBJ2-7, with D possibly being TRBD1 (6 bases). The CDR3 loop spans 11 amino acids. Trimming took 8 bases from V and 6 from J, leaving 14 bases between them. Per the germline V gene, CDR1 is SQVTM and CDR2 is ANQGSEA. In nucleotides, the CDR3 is TGCAGCTTCTACAGGGTTCCCGAGCAGTACTTC. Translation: CSFYRVPEQYF.

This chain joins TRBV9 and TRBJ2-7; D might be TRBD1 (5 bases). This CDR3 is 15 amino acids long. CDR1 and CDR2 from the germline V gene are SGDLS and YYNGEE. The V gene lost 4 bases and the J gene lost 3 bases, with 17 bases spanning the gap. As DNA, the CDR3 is TGTGCCAGCAGCCAAGCCGCCAGGGATAGCTACGAGCAGTACTTC. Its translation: CASSQAARDSYEQYF.

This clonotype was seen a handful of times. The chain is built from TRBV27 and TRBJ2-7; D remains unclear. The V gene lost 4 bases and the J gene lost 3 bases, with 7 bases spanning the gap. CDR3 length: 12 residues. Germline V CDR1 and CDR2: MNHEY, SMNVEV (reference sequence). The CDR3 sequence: CASSYYGYEQYF. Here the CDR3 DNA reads TGTGCCAGCAGTTACTACGGCTACGAGCAGTACTTC.

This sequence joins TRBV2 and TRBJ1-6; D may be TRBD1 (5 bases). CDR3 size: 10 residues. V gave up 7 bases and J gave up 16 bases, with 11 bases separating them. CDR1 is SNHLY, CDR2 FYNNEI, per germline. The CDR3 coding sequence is TGTGCCAGCAAGCTGACAGCGCTCCACTTT. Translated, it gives CASKLTALHF.

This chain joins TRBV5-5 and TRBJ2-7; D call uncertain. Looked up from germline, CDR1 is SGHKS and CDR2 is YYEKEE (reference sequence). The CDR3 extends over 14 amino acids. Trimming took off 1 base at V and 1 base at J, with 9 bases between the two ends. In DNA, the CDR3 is TGTGCCAGCAGCTTGTCCGGAGTTTCCTACGAGCAGTACTTC. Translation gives CASSLSGVSYEQYF.

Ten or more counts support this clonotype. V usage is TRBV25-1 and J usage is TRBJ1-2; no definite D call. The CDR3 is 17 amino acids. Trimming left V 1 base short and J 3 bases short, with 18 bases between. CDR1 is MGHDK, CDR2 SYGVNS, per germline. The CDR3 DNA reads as TGTGCCAGCAGTGAATGGAGGGTCCAAGGATCGGACTATGGCTACACCTTC. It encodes CASSEWRVQGSDYGYTF.